This T cell receptor beta chain originates from a study of T cell repertoires in cytomegalovirus infection. Overall study: Indications came from public TCR beta signatures; they pointed to CMV infection and to a matching HLA type. Whole-study findings and limits: The study identified carriers of CMV plus the relevant HLA from cumulative public TCR beta family frequency. Dominant in the ex vivo response were TCR beta clonotypes restricted by HLA-C and specific for CMV.

A note on this clonotype: The antigen is undetermined. A junction end diverges from the germline sequence, so it may reflect a read error.

Per germline, CDR1 SGHTA and CDR2 FQGTGA. This CDR3 contains 14 residues. Each CDR3 protein is one row after TCRdb ran MiXCR on the reads. The sample lists some 900,000 distinct CDR3 sequences; approximately 32% were seen once. This chain links TRBV7-3 with TRBJ1-2; no clear D. This TCR derives from a human donor in good health (CMV status not recorded). Some clones in this sample may be carry-over from other donors' samples. Sequencing was performed on cultured CD8+ T cells from PBMCs, taken from culture after CMV antigen stimulation. The CDR3 DNA reads TGTGCCAGCAGCAATGGACCGCTTAACTATGTCTACACCTTC. Translation: CASSNGPLNYVYTF. Using reference TRBV7-3 and TRBJ1-2 for the parts outside the CDR3, the full variable domain is GAGVSQTPSNKVTEKGKYVELRCDPISGHTALYWYRQSLGQGPEFLIYFQGTGAADDSGLPNDRFFAVRPEGSVSTLKIQRTERGDSAVYLCASSNGPLNYVYTFGSGTRLTVV.